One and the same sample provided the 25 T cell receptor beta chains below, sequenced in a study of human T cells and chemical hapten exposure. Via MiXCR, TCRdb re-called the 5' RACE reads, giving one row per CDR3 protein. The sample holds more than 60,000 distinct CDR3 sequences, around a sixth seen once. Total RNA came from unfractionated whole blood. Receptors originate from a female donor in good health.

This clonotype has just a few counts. The CDR3 region is CSARDRTGGLSPLHF. In nucleotides, the CDR3 is TGCAGTGCTAGAGATCGGACAGGCGGTCTGTCACCCCTCCACTTT. The chain joins TRBV20-1 to TRBJ1-6, with 7 bases identical to TRBD1. The trim removed 0 bases at V and 10 bases at J, leaving 9 bases unmatched. Germline values: CDR1 DFQATT, CDR2 SNEGSKA (reference sequence). This CDR3 contains 15 residues.

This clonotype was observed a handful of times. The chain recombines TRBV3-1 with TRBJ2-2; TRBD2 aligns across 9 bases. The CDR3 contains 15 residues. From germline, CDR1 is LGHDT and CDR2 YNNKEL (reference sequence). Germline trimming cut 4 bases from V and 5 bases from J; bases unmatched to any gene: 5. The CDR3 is CASSRGGARTGELFF. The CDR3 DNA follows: TGTGCCAGCAGCCGCGGGGGGGCGCGGACCGGGGAGCTGTTTTTT.

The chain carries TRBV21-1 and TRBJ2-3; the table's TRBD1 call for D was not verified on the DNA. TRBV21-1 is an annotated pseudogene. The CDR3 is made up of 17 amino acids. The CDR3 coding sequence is TGTGCCAGCAGCAAAGACCCCCCACCCTTTAGCACAGATACGCAGTATTTT. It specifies CASSKDPPPFSTDTQYF.

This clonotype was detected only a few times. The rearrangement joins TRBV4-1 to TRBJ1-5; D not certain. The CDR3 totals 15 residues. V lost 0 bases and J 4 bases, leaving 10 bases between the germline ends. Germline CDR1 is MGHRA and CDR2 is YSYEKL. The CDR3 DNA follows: TGCGCCAGCAGCCAAGACGAGACACCGAATCAGCCCCAGCATTTT. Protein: CASSQDETPNQPQHF.

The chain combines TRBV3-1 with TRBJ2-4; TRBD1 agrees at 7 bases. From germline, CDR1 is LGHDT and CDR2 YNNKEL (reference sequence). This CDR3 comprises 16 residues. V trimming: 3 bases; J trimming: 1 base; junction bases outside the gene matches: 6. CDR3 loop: CASSHLRGLAKNIQYF. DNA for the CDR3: TGTGCCAGCAGCCATTTGAGGGGGCTTGCCAAAAACATTCAGTACTTC. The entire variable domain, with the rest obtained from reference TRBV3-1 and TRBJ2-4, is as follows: DTAVSQTPKYLVTQMGNDKSIKCEQNLGHDTMYWYKQDSKKFLKIMFSYNNKELIINETVPNRFSPKSPDKAHLNLHINSLELGDSAVYFCASSHLRGLAKNIQYFGAGTRLSVL.

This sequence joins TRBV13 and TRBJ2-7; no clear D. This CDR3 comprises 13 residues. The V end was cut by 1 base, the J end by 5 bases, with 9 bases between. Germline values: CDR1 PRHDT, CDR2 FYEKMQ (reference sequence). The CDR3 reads CASSLVRADEQYF. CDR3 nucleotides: TGTGCCAGCAGCTTAGTCCGGGCCGACGAGCAGTACTTC.

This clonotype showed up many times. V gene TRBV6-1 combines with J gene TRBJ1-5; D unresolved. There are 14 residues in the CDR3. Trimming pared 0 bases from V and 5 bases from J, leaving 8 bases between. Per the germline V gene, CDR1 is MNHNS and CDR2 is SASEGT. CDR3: CASSEAKEYQPQHF. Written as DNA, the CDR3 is TGTGCCAGCAGTGAAGCGAAGGAGTATCAGCCCCAGCATTTT.

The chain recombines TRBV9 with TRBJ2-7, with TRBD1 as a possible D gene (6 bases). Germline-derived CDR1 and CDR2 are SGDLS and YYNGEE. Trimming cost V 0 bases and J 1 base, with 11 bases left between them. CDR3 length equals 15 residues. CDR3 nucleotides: TGTGCCAGCAGCGTAGCCGACAGGCCTTCCTACGAGCAGTACTTC. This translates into CASSVADRPSYEQYF.

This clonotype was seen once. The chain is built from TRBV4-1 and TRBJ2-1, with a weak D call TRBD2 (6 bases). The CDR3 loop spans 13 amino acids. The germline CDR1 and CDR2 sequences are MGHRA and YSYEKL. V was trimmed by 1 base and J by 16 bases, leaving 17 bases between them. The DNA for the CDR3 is TGCGCCAGCAGCCAAGGGGACCGGGACTTTCAATTCTTC. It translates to CASSQGDRDFQFF.

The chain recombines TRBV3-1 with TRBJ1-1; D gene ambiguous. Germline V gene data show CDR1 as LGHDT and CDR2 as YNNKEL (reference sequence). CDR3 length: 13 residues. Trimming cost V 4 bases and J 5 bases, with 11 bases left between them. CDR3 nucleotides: TGTGCCAGCAGCCTGTCAGCGGAGACTGAAGCTTTCTTT. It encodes CASSLSAETEAFF.

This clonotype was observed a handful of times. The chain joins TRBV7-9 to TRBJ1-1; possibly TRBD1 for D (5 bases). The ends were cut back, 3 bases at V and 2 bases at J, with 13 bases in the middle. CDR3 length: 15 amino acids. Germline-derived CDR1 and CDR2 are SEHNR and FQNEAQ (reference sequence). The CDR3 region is CASSLAGTLNTEAFF. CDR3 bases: TGTGCCAGCAGCTTGGCCGGGACCCTTAACACTGAAGCTTTCTTT.

The CDR3 DNA is TGTGCCAGCACAAGAGCGGGAATTAATGAGCAGTTCTTC. Protein product: CASTRAGINEQFF. The chain couples TRBV3-1 to TRBJ2-1; 7 bases map to TRBD2. Germline V CDR1 and CDR2: LGHDT, YNNKEL (reference sequence). Germline trimming cut 7 bases from V and 7 bases from J; bases unmatched to any gene: 7. This CDR3 has 13 residues.

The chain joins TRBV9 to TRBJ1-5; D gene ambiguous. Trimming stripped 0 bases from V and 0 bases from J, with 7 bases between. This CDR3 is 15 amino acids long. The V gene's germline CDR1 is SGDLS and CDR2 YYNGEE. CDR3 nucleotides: TGTGCCAGCAGCGTAGGTCCGGATAGCAATCAGCCCCAGCATTTT. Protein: CASSVGPDSNQPQHF.

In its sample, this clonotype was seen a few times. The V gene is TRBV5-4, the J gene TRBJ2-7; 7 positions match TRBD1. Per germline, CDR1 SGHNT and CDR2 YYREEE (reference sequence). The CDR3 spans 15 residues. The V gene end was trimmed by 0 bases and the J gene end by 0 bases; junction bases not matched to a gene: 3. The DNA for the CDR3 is TGTGCCAGCAGCTTGGACAGGGGAGTCTCCTACGAGCAGTACTTC. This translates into CASSLDRGVSYEQYF. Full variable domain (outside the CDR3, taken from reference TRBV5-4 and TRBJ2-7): ETGVTQSPTHLIKTRGQQVTLRCSSQSGHNTVSWYQQALGQGPQFIFQYYREEENGRGNFPPRFSGLQFPNYSSELNVNALELDDSALYLCASSLDRGVSYEQYFGPGTRLTVT.

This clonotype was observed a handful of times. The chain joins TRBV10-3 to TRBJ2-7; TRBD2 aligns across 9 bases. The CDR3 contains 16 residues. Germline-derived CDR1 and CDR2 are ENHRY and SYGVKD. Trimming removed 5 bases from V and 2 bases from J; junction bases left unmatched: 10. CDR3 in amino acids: CAISRSQREDPYEQYF. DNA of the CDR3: TGTGCCATCAGTCGTTCCCAGCGGGAGGACCCCTACGAGCAGTACTTC.

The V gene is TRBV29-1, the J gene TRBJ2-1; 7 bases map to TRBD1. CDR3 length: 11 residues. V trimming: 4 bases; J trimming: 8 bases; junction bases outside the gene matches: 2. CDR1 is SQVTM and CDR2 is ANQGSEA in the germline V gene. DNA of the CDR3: TGCAGCGTTGGAGGGGGCGATGAGCAGTTCTTC. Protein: CSVGGGDEQFF.

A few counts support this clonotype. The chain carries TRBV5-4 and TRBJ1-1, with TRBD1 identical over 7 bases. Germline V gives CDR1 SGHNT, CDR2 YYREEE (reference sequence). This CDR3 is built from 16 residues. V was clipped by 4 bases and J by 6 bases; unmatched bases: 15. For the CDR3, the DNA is TGTGCCAGCAGCAAAAGACAGGGCACGGTGAAGGCTGAAGCTTTCTTT. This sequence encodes CASSKRQGTVKAEAFF.

The CDR3 region has the DNA TGTGCCATCAGTGCAAGTTACGAGCAGTACTTC. As protein: CAISASYEQYF. The rearrangement uses TRBV10-3 and TRBJ2-7; D ambiguous. V was shortened by 4 bases and J by 4 bases, with 5 bases between the two germline ends. CDR1 is ENHRY and CDR2 is SYGVKD in the germline V gene. This CDR3 contains 11 residues.

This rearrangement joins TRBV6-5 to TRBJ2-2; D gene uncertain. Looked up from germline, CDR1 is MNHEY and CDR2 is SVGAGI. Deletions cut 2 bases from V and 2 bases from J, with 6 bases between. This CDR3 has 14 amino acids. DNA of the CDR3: TGTGCCAGCAGTTACGCGACCAACACCGGGGAGCTGTTTTTT. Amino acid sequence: CASSYATNTGELFF.

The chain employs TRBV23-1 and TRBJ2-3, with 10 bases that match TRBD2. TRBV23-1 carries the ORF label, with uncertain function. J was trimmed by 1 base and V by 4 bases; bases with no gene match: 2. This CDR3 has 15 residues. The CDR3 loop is CASSPGTSGTDTQYF. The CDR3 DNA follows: TGCGCCAGCAGTCCCGGGACTAGCGGCACAGATACGCAGTATTTT.

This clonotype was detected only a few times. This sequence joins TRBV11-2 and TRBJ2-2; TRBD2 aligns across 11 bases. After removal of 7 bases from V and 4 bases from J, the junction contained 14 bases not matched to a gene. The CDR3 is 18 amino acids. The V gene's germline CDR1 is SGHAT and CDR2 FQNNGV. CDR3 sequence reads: CASNPTTSGSRSTGELFF. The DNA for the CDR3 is TGTGCCAGCAACCCGACTACTAGCGGGAGTCGCAGCACCGGGGAGCTGTTTTTT.

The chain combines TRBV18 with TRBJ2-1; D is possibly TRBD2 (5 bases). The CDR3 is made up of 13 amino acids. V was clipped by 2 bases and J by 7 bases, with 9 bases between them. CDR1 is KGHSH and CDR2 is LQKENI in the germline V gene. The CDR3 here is CASSPMIANEQFF. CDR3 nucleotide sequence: TGTGCCAGCTCACCAATGATAGCGAATGAGCAGTTCTTC. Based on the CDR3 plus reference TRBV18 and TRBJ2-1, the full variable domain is NAGVMQNPRHLVRRRGQEARLRCSPMKGHSHVYWYRQLPEEGLKFMVYLQKENIIDESGMPKERFSAEFPKEGPSILRIQQVVRGDSAAYFCASSPMIANEQFFGPGTRLTVL.

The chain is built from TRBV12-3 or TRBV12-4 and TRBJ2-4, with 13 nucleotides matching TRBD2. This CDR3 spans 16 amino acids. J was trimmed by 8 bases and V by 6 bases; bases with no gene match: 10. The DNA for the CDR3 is TGTGCCAGCAGCCCCGGACTAGCGGGAGTGAGGGACATTCAGTACTTC. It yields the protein CASSPGLAGVRDIQYF.

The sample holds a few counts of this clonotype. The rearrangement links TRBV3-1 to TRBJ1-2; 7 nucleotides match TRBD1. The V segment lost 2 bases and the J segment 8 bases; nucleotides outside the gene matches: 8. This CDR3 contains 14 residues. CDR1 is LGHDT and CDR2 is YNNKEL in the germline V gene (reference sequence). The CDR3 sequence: CASSQQTGFRGYTF. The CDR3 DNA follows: TGTGCCAGCAGCCAACAGACAGGGTTTCGGGGCTACACCTTC.

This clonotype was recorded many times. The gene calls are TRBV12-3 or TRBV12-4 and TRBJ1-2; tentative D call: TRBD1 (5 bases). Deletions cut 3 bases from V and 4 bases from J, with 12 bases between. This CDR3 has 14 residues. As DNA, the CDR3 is TGTGCCAGCAGTTTGGCGGAGGGGCCCTATGGCTACACCTTC. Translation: CASSLAEGPYGYTF.